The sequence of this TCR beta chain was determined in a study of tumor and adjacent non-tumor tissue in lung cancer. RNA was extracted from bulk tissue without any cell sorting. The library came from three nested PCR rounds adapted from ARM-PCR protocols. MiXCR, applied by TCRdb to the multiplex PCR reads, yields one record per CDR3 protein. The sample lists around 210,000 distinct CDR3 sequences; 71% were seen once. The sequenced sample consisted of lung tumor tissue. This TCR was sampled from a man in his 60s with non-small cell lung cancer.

CDR3 in amino acids: CASSKEASYNDQFF. In DNA, the CDR3 is TGTGCCAGCAGCAAAGAAGCCTCCTACAATGATCAATTCTTC. The V and J genes are TRBV11-2 and TRBJ2-1; D is uncertain. Germline CDR1 reads SGHAT; CDR2 reads FQNNGV. The CDR3 contains 14 residues. V was pared by 5 bases and J by 16 bases, with 24 bases between. Supplemented by reference TRBV11-2 and TRBJ2-1, the full variable domain reads EAGVAQSPRYKIIEKRQSVAFWCNPISGHATLYWYQQILGQGPKLLIQFQNNGVVDDSQLPKDRFSAERLKGVDSTLKIQPAKLEDSAVYLCASSKEASYNDQFFGPGTRLTVL.